The rows below give T cell receptor beta chains drawn from one sample of a study of cytomegalovirus exposure and HLA in healthy donors. Here immunoSEQ multiplex PCR was the method, and the copy in TCRdb shows in-frame clones only, minus some. Of tens of thousands of clones listed, roughly 65% are singletons. Sequencing was performed on PBMCs. The receptor set was obtained from a male donor in good health and CMV-seropositive. The CDR3 runs from the conserved cysteine through the conserved F or W. Fields, in order: V gene, J gene, D gene, clone size, CDR3 DNA, CDR3 protein. The D gene is left open where the match is weak. The size entry is marked missing in some rows and otherwise reads once, few, many or a size class.

TRBV5-4	TRBJ1-1	TRBD1	-	TGTGCCAGCAGCTTCGGGACAGGGCAGGAAAACACTGAAGCTTTCTTT	CASSFGTGQENTEAFF
TRBV29-1	TRBJ1-1	TRBD1	-	TGCAGCGTTCACCTCCGGGACAGGGGGCCGGACACTGAAGCTTTCTTT	CSVHLRDRGPDTEAFF
TRBV6-6	TRBJ2-5	TRBD2	-	TGTGCCAGCCGGACTAGCGCAGGGAAAGAGACCCAGTACTTC	CASRTSAGKETQYF
TRBV11-2	TRBJ2-3	TRBD2	-	TGTGCCAGCAGCTCCTTTGGGGGACTAGTCACAGATACGCAGTATTTT	CASSSFGGLVTDTQYF
TRBV29-1	TRBJ2-1	-	-	TGCAGCGTTGCCCTCGGAAGGGGGACCCGTGGCAATGAGCAGTTCTTC	CSVALGRGTRGNEQFF
TRBV6-5	TRBJ2-1	TRBD1	-	TGTGCCAGCAGTTTAGAGGGGGCACTGGGGGAGCAGTTCTTC	CASSLEGALGEQFF
TRBV6-1	TRBJ2-7	-	once	TGTGCCAGCAGCGCTCTACAGGGAACGTCCTACGAGCAGTACTTC	CASSALQGTSYEQYF
TRBV5-1	TRBJ2-7	-	-	TGCGCCAGCAGCTTATCAGGGGCGGATTACGAGCAGTACTTC	CASSLSGADYEQYF
TRBV2	TRBJ2-3	TRBD2	-	TGTGCCAGCAGTCCGACTAGCGAACGCACAGATACGCAGTATTTT	CASSPTSERTDTQYF
TRBV6-1	TRBJ2-1	TRBD1	-	TGTGCCAGCAGATCGGGACAGGACAATGAGCAGTTCTTC	CASRSGQDNEQFF
TRBV30	TRBJ2-7	TRBD1	-	TGTGCCTGGAGTGTACCTGGGACAGGGGGCGAAGAGCAGTACTTC	CAWSVPGTGGEEQYF
TRBV1	TRBJ2-1	-	once	TGCACCAGCAGCCAAGCTGGGCTAGCGGGAGGCGGCAATGAGCAGTTCTTC	CTSSQAGLAGGGNEQFF
TRBV30	TRBJ2-7	TRBD1	-	TGTGCCTGGGAAACAGGGGGCTACGAGCAGTACTTC	CAWETGGYEQYF
TRBV5-5	TRBJ2-3	-	-	TGTGCCAGCAGCCACGCGCCCATTTCACCCACAGATACGCAGTATTTT	CASSHAPISPTDTQYF
TRBV20-1	TRBJ2-7	-	-	TGCAGTGCTAGACAGGACTACGAGCAGTACTTC	CSARQDYEQYF
TRBV11-2	TRBJ1-2	-	-	TGTGCCAGCAGCGGAGATGGCTACACCTTC	CASSGDGYTF
TRBV6-6	TRBJ1-3	TRBD1	-	TGTGCCAGCAGTAACGTGGGGACAGACTTTGGAAACACCATATATTTT	CASSNVGTDFGNTIYF
TRBV6-5	TRBJ2-1	-	once	TGTGCCAGCAGTGGGACTCCGCGATCCTACAATGAGCAGTTCTTC	CASSGTPRSYNEQFF
TRBV18	TRBJ1-5	-	few	TGTGCCAGCTCCCGGGGTCGGGATCAGCCCCAGCATTTT	CASSRGRDQPQHF
TRBV9	TRBJ2-2	TRBD1	few	TGTGCCAGCAGCGTAGAAGGGGGCGCGGGTCGTACCGGGGAGCTGTTTTTT	CASSVEGGAGRTGELFF
TRBV9	TRBJ1-6	TRBD1	-	TGTGCCAGCAGCGTAGAGGACAGGGGATCACCCCTCCACTTT	CASSVEDRGSPLHF
TRBV11-2	TRBJ2-7	-	-	TGTGCCAGCAGCACCTTACAGGGAAGCTCCTACGAGCAGTACTTC	CASSTLQGSSYEQYF
TRBV4-2	TRBJ1-6	TRBD1	-	TGTGCCAGCAGCCGCGCCCTGGGACAGGGGGATTCATCCCTCCACTTT	CASSRALGQGDSSLHF
TRBV5-1	TRBJ2-5	-	-	TGCGCCAGCAGCTTGGCCGGGTCCAGCCAAGAGACCCAGTACTTC	CASSLAGSSQETQYF
TRBV27	TRBJ1-5	-	few	TGTGCCAGCAGTGGGAGTTATAGCAATCAGCCCCAGCATTTT	CASSGSYSNQPQHF
TRBV7-9	TRBJ2-1	TRBD1	-	TGTGCCAGCAGTTCTACGGGACAGGGGAACAATGAGCAGTTCTTC	CASSSTGQGNNEQFF
TRBV6-5	TRBJ1-6	-	-	TGTGCCAGCAGGACCGGCAGGGATGGTTCACCCCTCCACTTT	CASRTGRDGSPLHF
TRBV7-9	TRBJ2-7	-	-	TGTGCCAGCAGCTTAGATAGAGGCTACTACGAGCAGTACTTC	CASSLDRGYYEQYF
TRBV9	TRBJ2-1	-	few	TGTGCCAGCAGCGTAAGAACAGGCCTCAGGGGTCCCTACAATGAGCAGTTCTTC	CASSVRTGLRGPYNEQFF
TRBV5-1	TRBJ2-2	-	-	TGCGCCAGCAGCTCCGGGACTCCAGGACGGGAGCTGTTTTTT	CASSSGTPGRELFF
TRBV4-2	TRBJ2-3	TRBD2	-	TGTGCCAGCAGCCAAGATCTAGCGGGAGGGCCAGATACGCAGTATTTT	CASSQDLAGGPDTQYF
TRBV6-4	TRBJ1-3	-	few	TGTGCCAGCAGTTACGGGCAGGGATCTGGAAACACCATATATTTT	CASSYGQGSGNTIYF
TRBV30	TRBJ1-5	-	-	TGTGCCTGGAGTGGGGGACGGGGGAATCAGCCCCAGCATTTT	CAWSGGRGNQPQHF
TRBV7-9	TRBJ2-5	TRBD1	-	TGTTCCAGCAGCTTCAGTCGGGGGCAGGGGGCTAGGGAGACCCAGTACTTC	CSSSFSRGQGARETQYF
TRBV2	TRBJ1-6	-	-	TGTGCCACCAGTAAGGCCAAACAGGGTAATTCACCCCTCCACTTT	CATSKAKQGNSPLHF
TRBV14	TRBJ2-1	-	-	TGTGCCAGCAGCCAAGTTTCACACCATTATTACAATGAGCAGTTCTTC	CASSQVSHHYYNEQFF
TRBV11-2	TRBJ1-1	TRBD1	few	TGTGCCAGCAGCGGCAGACAGGGAAGCACTGAAGCTTTCTTT	CASSGRQGSTEAFF
TRBV10-2	TRBJ2-1	-	-	TGCGCCAGCAGTGAGCCGAGCAGGGCTGGGGAGCAGTTCTTC	CASSEPSRAGEQFF
TRBV5-6	TRBJ1-3	TRBD1	-	TGTGCCAGCAGCTTAGGGGACAGTACCGGAAACACCATATATTTT	CASSLGDSTGNTIYF